This T cell receptor (beta chain) is drawn from a study of blood T cell repertoires in COVID-19. At the level of the study: In each case, the material was cDNA or gDNA derived from T cells, B-cell-depleted T cells, or PBMCs.

The CDR3 sequence is 14 residues long. Per germline, CDR1 PRHDT and CDR2 FYEKMQ (reference sequence). V shed 6 bases and J shed 4 bases, with 15 bases lying between them. In the original workflow: Nucleated cell counts were estimated from reference gene primer amplification. Data came from immunoSEQ multiplex PCR; TCRdb stores just in-frame clones and leaves some out. The V and J calls and clone size are taken from that table; D and trimming were inferred from the DNA. This sample carries about 320,000 clones, almost 85% of them seen once, and the ten largest clones take around 7.2%. The TCR sequence derives from a human donor in a cohort sampled during active COVID-19. Sequencing input: peripheral blood. The V gene is TRBV13, the J gene TRBJ1-2; D call uncertain. Here the CDR3 DNA reads TGTGCCAGCAGTTCGCTTACAGAAGTCTATGGCTACACCTTC. Its translation is CASSSLTEVYGYTF.